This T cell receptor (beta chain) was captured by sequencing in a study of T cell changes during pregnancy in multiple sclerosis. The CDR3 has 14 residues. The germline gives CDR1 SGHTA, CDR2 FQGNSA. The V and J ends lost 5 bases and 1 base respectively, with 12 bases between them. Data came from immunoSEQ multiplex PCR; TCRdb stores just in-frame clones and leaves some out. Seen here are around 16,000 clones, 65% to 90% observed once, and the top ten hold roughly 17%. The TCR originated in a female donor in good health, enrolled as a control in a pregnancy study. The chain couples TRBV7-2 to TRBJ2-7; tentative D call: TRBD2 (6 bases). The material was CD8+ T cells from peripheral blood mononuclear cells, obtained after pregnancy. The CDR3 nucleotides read TGTGCCAGCAGCCCATGGGCGGGGTCCTACGAGCAGTACTTC. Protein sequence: CASSPWAGSYEQYF.